One and the same sample provided the 2 T cell receptor beta chains below, sequenced in a study of T cell responses to AZD1222 COVID-19 vaccine. TCRdb's table, derived via immunoSEQ multiplex PCR, lists solely in-frame clones and lacks some. The sample holds under 140,000 clones, roughly 85% seen once. This specimen was peripheral blood, taken on day 0 of AZD1222 vaccination. The receptors stem from an adult in good health.

The gene calls are TRBV28 and TRBJ2-6; 9 nucleotides line up with TRBD1. Germline V gives CDR1 MDHEN, CDR2 SYDVKM. V shed 5 bases, J shed 0 bases, and the junction held 5 bases outside the gene matches. This CDR3 comprises 17 residues. The CDR3 DNA reads as TGTGCCAGCAGTCCCGACAGGGGGACCTCTGGGGCCAACGTCCTGACTTTC. This encodes CASSPDRGTSGANVLTF.

The chain carries TRBV10-3 and TRBJ1-1; D call uncertain. Germline V CDR1 and CDR2: ENHRY, SYGVKD. The CDR3 length is 13 residues. Trimming cost V 3 bases and J 6 bases, with 11 bases left between them. The CDR3 DNA reads as TGTGCCATCAGTGAAGGAGTCCTCCCTGAAGCTTTCTTT. Translated, it gives CAISEGVLPEAFF.